Included here is one T cell receptor (beta chain) sequence, with context. The germline gene is not matched at one end of the junction; a read error may be the cause. Three rounds of nested PCR, following a modified ARM-PCR protocol, produced the TCRbeta library. Each CDR3 protein is one row after TCRdb ran MiXCR on the multiplex PCR reads. The data show more than 75,000 distinct CDR3 sequences, with 75% to 90% seen just once and about an eighth held by the top ten. The CDR3 is made up of 14 amino acids. Germline CDR1 reads SQVTM; CDR2 reads ANQGSEA. This entry is derived from a study of tumor and adjacent non-tumor tissue in lung cancer. About the study: On average, productive TCRbeta reads reached some 4.2 million per sample.

No cell sorting was done before RNA was extracted from the tissue. The chain is built from TRBV29-1 and TRBJ2-7, with 7 bases aligning to TRBD1. Specimen: lung tumor tissue. This clonotype was obtained from a woman in her forties or fifties with non-small cell lung cancer. Here the CDR3 DNA reads TGCAGCATACAGGGGATAGGAGATTCCTACCAGCAGTACTTC. It codes for CSIQGIGDSYQQYF.